This T cell receptor beta chain was observed in a study of graft-versus-host responses after intestinal transplantation. General observations from the study: Researchers found GvH clones in recipient marrow, and some showed up first in ileum or blood. Graft-versus-host to host-versus-graft clonal ratios in allografts were high in patients with graft-donor T cell macrochimerism. Early HvG declines after transplant were associated with peak circulating GvH clone levels.

CDR1 and CDR2 from the germline V gene are MNHNS and SASEGT. CDR3 length: 15 amino acids. V was trimmed by 3 bases and J by 3 bases, leaving 12 bases between them. Worth noting for this clone: Its antigen is currently unknown.

The protocol was immunoSEQ multiplex PCR, while the TCRdb copy is restricted to in-frame clones and leaves out a portion. The sample holds tens of thousands of clones, about four fifths seen once. The TCR originated in a human donor who received an intestinal transplant. The sequences come from unstimulated CD8+ T cells sorted from spleen or lymph node cells, collected before intestinal transplant. The rearrangement links TRBV6-1 to TRBJ1-5; D possibly corresponds to TRBD1 (6 bases). The DNA of the CDR3 is TGTGCCAGCAGTGATGTAGGACAGACCAATCAGCCCCAGCATTTT. It encodes CASSDVGQTNQPQHF.